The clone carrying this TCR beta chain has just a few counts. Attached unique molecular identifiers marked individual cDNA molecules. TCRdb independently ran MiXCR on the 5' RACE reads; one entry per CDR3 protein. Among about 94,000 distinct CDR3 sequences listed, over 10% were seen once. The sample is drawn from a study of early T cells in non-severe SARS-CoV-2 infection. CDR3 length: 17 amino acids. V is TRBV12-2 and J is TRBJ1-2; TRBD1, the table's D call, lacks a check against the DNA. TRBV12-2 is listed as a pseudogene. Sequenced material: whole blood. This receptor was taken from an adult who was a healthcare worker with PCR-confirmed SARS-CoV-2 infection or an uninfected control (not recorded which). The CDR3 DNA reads TGTGCAAGTCGCTTAGCGCCGGGTACAGGGGAGATAAATGGCTACACCTTC. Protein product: CASRLAPGTGEINGYTF.